This T cell receptor (beta chain) was found in a study of T cell repertoires in cytomegalovirus infection. Study-level background: Recently described HLA-C-restricted plus well-studied HLA-B-restricted CMV epitopes were used.

With respect to this clonotype: Antigen: not known.

This CDR3 comprises 13 residues. The germline V gene encodes CDR1 DFQATT and CDR2 SNEGSKA (reference sequence). With 4 bases removed from V and 0 bases from J, the gap between germline ends came to 7 bases. From the reads, TCRdb called clonotypes with MiXCR, one entry per CDR3 protein. The sample carries over 40,000 distinct CDR3 sequences, roughly 19% recorded once. This clonotype was obtained from a human donor in good health (CMV status not recorded). Some clones in this sample may be carry-over from other donors' samples. This specimen consisted of CD8+ T cells from cultured PBMCs, obtained from culture after CMV antigen stimulation. The genes are TRBV20-1 and TRBJ1-3; no firm D call. CDR3 region: CSATGYSGNTIYF. The CDR3 DNA sequence: TGCAGTGCTACGGGGTACTCTGGAAACACCATATATTTT.